Each of the 2 T cell receptor beta chains below was sequenced from the same sample in a study of T cell responses to AZD1222 COVID-19 vaccine. TCRdb's copy holds only in-frame clones and misses some; the assay was immunoSEQ multiplex PCR. The sample holds 95,000 to 150,000 clones, 75% to 90% seen once. The sample was peripheral blood, taken on day 0 of AZD1222 vaccination. These receptors originate from an adult in good health.

The sample holds one count of this clone. The chain carries TRBV4-3 and TRBJ1-2; weak D call: TRBD1 (6 bases). Deletions cut 0 bases from V and 4 bases from J, with 18 bases between. The CDR3 is made up of 17 amino acids. Per germline, CDR1 LGHNA and CDR2 YSLEER. This CDR3 reads CASSQEFLQGSVYGYTF. Here the CDR3 DNA reads TGCGCCAGCAGCCAAGAGTTTCTACAGGGATCCGTCTATGGCTACACCTTC.

V gene TRBV5-1 combines with J gene TRBJ2-3; 8 bases are shared with TRBD1. CDR1 is SGHRS, CDR2 YFSETQ, per germline. The CDR3 contains 17 residues. V lost 0 bases, J lost 1 base, and 7 bases stayed unmatched. The CDR3: CASSLAPGRGRTDTQYF. As DNA, the CDR3 is TGCGCCAGCAGCTTGGCCCCAGGCAGGGGGCGCACAGATACGCAGTATTTT.